This TCR beta chain was sequenced in a study of T cells in Graves' hyperthyroidism and ophthalmopathy. At the level of the study: Specimen type is peripheral blood, collected at initial diagnosis prior to any treatment.

The table lists this clonotype with many counts. Germline loops: CDR1 SGHNT, CDR2 YENEEA. There are 15 residues in the CDR3. V was cut by 2 bases and J by 0 bases, with 9 bases left in between. Using RNA transcripts as the source, TCR beta CDR3 regions were amplified. Using the HTBI primer set, a first-round RT-PCR was run on the TCR CDR3. TCRdb independently ran MiXCR on the multiplex PCR reads; one entry per CDR3 protein. Of under 350,000 distinct CDR3 sequences listed, approximately 13% are singletons. This TCR was sampled from a woman between 40 and 50 years old with Graves' hyperthyroidism. This chain connects TRBV11-3 to TRBJ2-3; D gene uncertain. Sample: blood. CDR3 residues: CASSLMGPSTDTQYF. The DNA of the CDR3 is TGTGCCAGCAGCTTAATGGGCCCTAGCACAGATACGCAGTATTTT.